The clone carrying this T cell receptor beta chain was seen ten or more times. Antigen specificity is unknown. The data were obtained in a study of breast tumors, draining lymph nodes, adjacent tissues. In TCRdb, the multiplex PCR reads were re-called with MiXCR into one record per CDR3 protein. The top ten clones hold under 3% of a sample with 130,000 or so distinct CDR3 sequences, 20% to 25% of them seen once. Study-wide points: Tumors had less TCR diversity than lymph nodes, more than nontumor tissue. The data were judged consistent with most tumor T cells coming from lymph node and expanding in tumor. Luminal-like breast cancer showed significantly higher tumor–nontumor repertoire similarity than basal-like.

Germline assignment: CDR1 SEHNR and CDR2 FQNEAQ (reference sequence). V was cut by 5 bases and J by 4 bases, with 9 bases left in between. This CDR3 is built from 13 residues. Samples came from axillary lymph nodes draining the breast cancer. The V and J genes are TRBV7-9 and TRBJ1-3; D ambiguous. The clonotype comes from a female donor with breast cancer. Some clones in this sample may be carry-over from other donors' samples. Sequenced input: axillary lymph node tissue. The CDR3 coding sequence is TGTGCCAGCAGCCCGAGCGGGGGAAACACCATATATTTT. It translates to CASSPSGGNTIYF.